A selection of T cell receptor beta chains follows, all from one sample in a study of T-cell memory formation after mild COVID-19. TCRdb called the 5' RACE reads again in MiXCR, with one record for every CDR3 protein. The repertoire consists of 110,000 to 150,000 distinct CDR3 sequences, with approximately 25% occurring once and the leading ten covering around 22%. Sequenced sample: PBMCs or a T cell subset sorted from them (not recorded which). Receptors were obtained from an adult woman who had mild COVID-19 (a few samples of this study predate the infection). Cell type and time point are not known. CDR3s include the opening cysteine and the closing phenylalanine or tryptophan. Each record gives: J gene, D gene, V gene, clone size, CDR3 DNA, CDR3 protein. D genes are given only for firm matches. Clone size is stated in some rows and not others, as once, few, many or a class when expanded.

>TRBJ2-3|-|TRBV24-1|-
TGTGCCACCCGGCTGGGAGATACGCAGTATTTT
CATRLGDTQYF
>TRBJ2-7|TRBD1|TRBV5-1|-
TGCGCCAGCACCTCGGGACAGGCGTCCTACGAGCAGTACTTC
CASTSGQASYEQYF
>TRBJ2-1|TRBD2|TRBV5-1|few
TGCGCCAGCAGCTTGGGACTAGCGGGAGAAGGTGGTGAGCAGTTCTTC
CASSLGLAGEGGEQFF
>TRBJ2-3|-|TRBV15|once
TGTGCCACCAGCGGCGGACCCGAGAGCACAGATACGCAGTATTTT
CATSGGPESTDTQYF
>TRBJ2-7|TRBD1|TRBV4-3|few
TGCGCCAGCAGCCAAGAGTTGGGACAGGGTCCCTACGAGCAGTACTTC
CASSQELGQGPYEQYF
>TRBJ2-1|-|TRBV4-1|-
TGCGCCAGCAGCCAAGATGTCGTGTTCTTC
CASSQDVVFF
>TRBJ2-1|TRBD2|TRBV7-8|-
TGTGCCAGCAGCTTCGTGACTAGCGGGAGCTATGAGCAGTTCTTC
CASSFVTSGSYEQFF
>TRBJ2-3|-|TRBV12-3/TRBV12-4|few
TGTGCCAGCAGTTTAAAGGAGATCGATGCCCCAGATACGCAGTATTTT
CASSLKEIDAPDTQYF
>TRBJ2-3|-|TRBV5-1|few
TGCGCCAGCAGCTTGGGGGGCAGGCCTGGGCAAGATACGCAGTATTTT
CASSLGGRPGQDTQYF
>TRBJ2-3|TRBD2|TRBV5-1|-
TGCGCCAGCAGCCCTCAGGCGGGGGGATACACAGATACGCAGTATTTT
CASSPQAGGYTDTQYF
>TRBJ2-3|TRBD2|TRBV4-3|-
TGCGCCAGCAGCCCCCTCTCCCGGGAGGGCACAGATACGCAGTATTTT
CASSPLSREGTDTQYF
>TRBJ1-2|-|TRBV7-9|few
TGTGCCAGCAGCAAGGGGAACTATGGCTACACCTTC
CASSKGNYGYTF
>TRBJ2-7|-|TRBV7-9|few
TGTGCCAGCACTACAGGACCCGAGCAGTACTTC
CASTTGPEQYF
>TRBJ1-1|-|TRBV7-8|-
TGTGCCAGCAGCTTAGGGAGCGGGGAAGTTACTGAAGCTTTCTTT
CASSLGSGEVTEAFF
>TRBJ1-5|-|TRBV7-9|-
TGTGCCAGCAGCTTAGTGGAAGCGCAGCCCCAGCATTTT
CASSLVEAQPQHF
>TRBJ2-3|TRBD1|TRBV9|-
TGTGCCAGCAGGGGGACAGACACAGATACGCAGTATTTT
CASRGTDTDTQYF
>TRBJ2-3|TRBD2|TRBV7-8|-
TGTGCCAGCAGGAAAACTAGCGCGGCTGTAGATACGCAGTATTTT
CASRKTSAAVDTQYF
>TRBJ2-3|TRBD2|TRBV7-9|-
TGTGCCAGCAGCTCAGGACTAGCGGAGAGCACAGATACGCAGTATTTT
CASSSGLAESTDTQYF
>TRBJ2-4|TRBD2|TRBV20-1|-
TGCAGTGCTAGTACGGCGGTGGGCGGGAGGTTGGACATTCAGTACTTC
CSASTAVGGRLDIQYF
>TRBJ1-2|-|TRBV20-1|-
TGCAGTGCTAACCCGGCGGGGAGGGGTAACTATGGCTACACCTTC
CSANPAGRGNYGYTF
>TRBJ2-7|TRBD2|TRBV4-2|few
TGTGCCAGCAGCCAAGGTGTTAGCGGGACCTACGAGCAGTACTTC
CASSQGVSGTYEQYF
>TRBJ2-1|-|TRBV7-9|few
TGTGCCAGCAGCCCCAAGTACAATGAGCAGTTCTTC
CASSPKYNEQFF
>TRBJ2-7|TRBD1|TRBV9|few
TGTGCCAGCAGCGTAGGGGACAGGGCAGGCGAGCAGTACTTC
CASSVGDRAGEQYF
>TRBJ2-2|TRBD1|TRBV9|few
TGTGCCAGCAGCGTAGCTGGGACAGGGGACACCGGGGAGCTGTTTTTT
CASSVAGTGDTGELFF
>TRBJ2-5|-|TRBV7-6|few
TGTGCCAGCAGCTTACGAAACCAAGAGACCCAGTACTTC
CASSLRNQETQYF
>TRBJ2-1|-|TRBV7-6|few
TGTGCCAGCAGCTTAGATAGGGCAGGGGATTACAATGAGCAGTTCTTC
CASSLDRAGDYNEQFF
>TRBJ2-5|-|TRBV20-1|few
TGCAGTGCTACGGGACCTCCTGCGTACTTC
CSATGPPAYF
>TRBJ2-1|TRBD2|TRBV7-9|few
TGTGCCAGCAGCTTTTTACTAGCGGGGTACAATGAGCAGTTCTTC
CASSFLLAGYNEQFF
>TRBJ2-7|TRBD2|TRBV7-2|few
TGTGCCAGCAGCTCTGAGACTAGCGGGAGCTCCTACGAGCAGTACTTC
CASSSETSGSSYEQYF
>TRBJ2-3|TRBD2|TRBV19|few
TGTGCCAGTAGTAGCAGCGGGAGTAGCACAGATACGCAGTATTTT
CASSSSGSSTDTQYF
>TRBJ2-4|-|TRBV3-1|-
TGTGCCAGCAGCCAAGAGGGCGGACCTCTAGCCAAAAACATTCAGTACTTC
CASSQEGGPLAKNIQYF
>TRBJ1-3|-|TRBV6-6|-
TGTGCCAGCACCTACGAGGGTGCTGGAAACACCATATATTTT
CASTYEGAGNTIYF
>TRBJ2-3|TRBD1|TRBV29-1|few
TGCAGCGTCGAAGGACAGGGGCGGACAGATACGCAGTATTTT
CSVEGQGRTDTQYF
>TRBJ1-2|TRBD1|TRBV7-9|-
TGTGCCAGCAGCTTAGAAGGACCTTCAGGGGGTTATGGCTACACCTTC
CASSLEGPSGGYGYTF
>TRBJ2-7|-|TRBV7-9|few
TGTGCCAGCAACTCCGCGACCGAAACATCCTACGAGCAGTACTTC
CASNSATETSYEQYF
>TRBJ1-2|-|TRBV5-1|-
TGCGCCAGCAGTCCCGACAGCGCTCTCACCCTGTATGGCTACACCTTC
CASSPDSALTLYGYTF
>TRBJ2-1|-|TRBV4-3|-
TGCGCCAGCGGATGGACAGTAAACAATGAGCAGTTCTTC
CASGWTVNNEQFF
>TRBJ1-2|TRBD1|TRBV10-3|-
TGTGCCATCAGTGACAGACAGGGAGATGGCTACACCTTC
CAISDRQGDGYTF
>TRBJ2-3|TRBD2|TRBV15|-
TGTGCCACCAGCAGAGATTTCCCTCTTAGCGGGAGGCAATACGCCGACTTCACAGATACGCAGTATTTT
CATSRDFPLSGRQYADFTDTQYF
>TRBJ2-3|-|TRBV29-1|once
TGCAGCGTTGGGGGCGGGAGCACAGATACGCAGTATTTT
CSVGGGSTDTQYF